This TCR beta chain was sequenced for a study of T cell responses to AZD1222 COVID-19 vaccine. Study-wide results and limits: Baseline antibody screening turned up just five to seven seropositive AZD1222 recipients. Targeting of unmutated variant regions was reportedly seen in nearly half of spike-specific TCRs.

The length of the CDR3 is 13 residues. CDR1 and CDR2 (germline): MDHEN, SYDVKM. V dropped 6 bases and J dropped 1 base, with 9 bases sitting between them. Comment on this clone: Its matching antigen is unknown.

Sequenced by immunoSEQ multiplex PCR; TCRdb stores in-frame clones only, minus some. The sample holds around 140,000 clones, around 85% seen once. Sample: peripheral blood, taken 28 days after the second dose of the MenACWY control vaccine. The J gene is TRBJ1-1, the V gene TRBV28, with unresolved D. The TCR sequence derives from an adult who received the MenACWY meningococcal vaccine as a control. CDR3: CASRLKKNTEAFF. The CDR3 DNA reads TGTGCCAGCAGACTAAAGAAGAACACTGAAGCTTTCTTT. The full variable domain, in which reference TRBV28 and TRBJ1-1 provide the parts outside the CDR3, is DVKVTQSSRYLVKRTGEKVFLECVQDMDHENMFWYRQDPGLGLRLIYFSYDVKMKEKGDIPEGYSVSREKKERFSLILESASTNQTSMYLCASRLKKNTEAFFGQGTRLTVV.